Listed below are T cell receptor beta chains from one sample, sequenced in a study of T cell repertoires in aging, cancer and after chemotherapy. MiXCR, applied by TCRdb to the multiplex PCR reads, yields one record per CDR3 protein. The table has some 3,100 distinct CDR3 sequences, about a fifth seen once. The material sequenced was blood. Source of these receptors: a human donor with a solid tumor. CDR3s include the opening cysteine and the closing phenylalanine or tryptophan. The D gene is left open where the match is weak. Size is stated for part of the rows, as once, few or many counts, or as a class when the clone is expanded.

CDR3 protein: CASSLRTGREKLFF
CDR3 DNA: TGTGCCAGCAGTTTAAGGACAGGGCGAGAAAAACTGTTTTTT
D gene: TRBD1
J gene: TRBJ1-4
V gene: TRBV27
clone size: few

CDR3 protein: CAISESQLYYGYTF
CDR3 DNA: TGTGCCATCAGTGAGTCCCAGCTCTACTATGGCTACACCTTC
D gene: .
J gene: TRBJ1-2
V gene: TRBV10-3
clone size: few

CDR3 protein: CASSKGQDRFEKLFF
CDR3 DNA: TGTGCCAGCAGCAAAGGACAGGACCGTTTCGAAAAACTGTTTTTT
D gene: TRBD1
J gene: TRBJ1-4
V gene: TRBV5-5
clone size: .

CDR3 protein: CASSLGGALGEAFF
CDR3 DNA: TGCGCCAGCAGCTTGGGTGGAGCACTGGGTGAAGCTTTCTTT
D gene: .
J gene: TRBJ1-1
V gene: TRBV5-1
clone size: .

CDR3 protein: CSAWTGATNEKLFF
CDR3 DNA: TGCAGTGCTTGGACAGGGGCCACTAATGAAAAACTGTTTTTT
D gene: TRBD1
J gene: TRBJ1-4
V gene: TRBV20-1
clone size: few

CDR3 protein: CASSFAQNEQFF
CDR3 DNA: TGTGCCAGCAGCTTCGCACAAAATGAGCAGTTCTTC
D gene: .
J gene: TRBJ2-1
V gene: TRBV7-9
clone size: medium-sized

CDR3 protein: CASSDPGTGRYEQYF
CDR3 DNA: TGCGCCAGCAGTGATCCCGGGACAGGGCGATACGAGCAGTACTTC
D gene: TRBD1
J gene: TRBJ2-7
V gene: TRBV10-1
clone size: .

CDR3 protein: CASSKTSGGADAQYF
CDR3 DNA: TGTGCCAGCAGTAAAACTAGCGGGGGGGCCGATGCGCAGTATTTT
D gene: TRBD2
J gene: TRBJ2-3
V gene: TRBV6-1
clone size: few

CDR3 protein: CASSFQGARTEAFF
CDR3 DNA: TGCGCCAGCAGCTTTCAGGGGGCGCGCACTGAAGCTTTCTTT
D gene: TRBD1
J gene: TRBJ1-1
V gene: TRBV5-1
clone size: .

CDR3 protein: CASSLLTGYRTGELFF
CDR3 DNA: TGCGCCAGCAGCCTACTAACAGGGTACAGGACCGGGGAGCTGTTTTTT
D gene: .
J gene: TRBJ2-2
V gene: TRBV5-1
clone size: .

CDR3 protein: CSVAGTSGSLVGNEQFF
CDR3 DNA: TGCAGCGTCGCCGGGACTAGCGGGAGTTTAGTTGGAAATGAGCAGTTCTTC
D gene: TRBD2
J gene: TRBJ2-1
V gene: TRBV29-1
clone size: few

CDR3 protein: CATKNGRNEAFF
CDR3 DNA: TGTGCCACCAAGAATGGACGGAATGAAGCTTTCTTT
D gene: .
J gene: TRBJ1-1
V gene: TRBV24-1
clone size: .

CDR3 protein: CASSPGRGAPPANTGELFF
CDR3 DNA: TGTGCCAGCTCACCAGGGCGGGGGGCCCCTCCCGCGAACACCGGGGAGCTGTTTTTT
D gene: TRBD2
J gene: TRBJ2-2
V gene: TRBV18
clone size: .

CDR3 protein: CASSPRDRIYEQYF
CDR3 DNA: TGTGCCAGCAGCCCCCGGGACAGGATCTACGAGCAGTACTTC
D gene: TRBD1
J gene: TRBJ2-7
V gene: TRBV13
clone size: .

CDR3 protein: CAWRLGGGGEQFF
CDR3 DNA: TGTGCCTGGAGACTCGGGGGGGGAGGTGAGCAGTTCTTC
D gene: TRBD2
J gene: TRBJ2-1
V gene: TRBV30
clone size: .

CDR3 protein: CASSMGGGRNEQFF
CDR3 DNA: TGTGCCAGTTCTATGGGGGGGGGCAGGAATGAGCAGTTCTTC
D gene: .
J gene: TRBJ2-1
V gene: TRBV28
clone size: once

CDR3 protein: CASSPLAGGLGEQFF
CDR3 DNA: TGTGCCAGCAGCCCTCTAGCGGGAGGGCTAGGTGAGCAGTTCTTC
D gene: TRBD2
J gene: TRBJ2-1
V gene: TRBV6-5
clone size: medium-sized

CDR3 protein: CASRRGNSGNTIYF
CDR3 DNA: TGTGCCAGCAGACGAGGGAATTCTGGAAACACCATATATTTT
D gene: .
J gene: TRBJ1-3
V gene: TRBV6-5
clone size: few

CDR3 protein: CAWSVARNTIYF
CDR3 DNA: TGTGCCTGGAGTGTCGCAAGAAACACCATATATTTT
D gene: .
J gene: TRBJ1-3
V gene: TRBV30
clone size: medium-sized

CDR3 protein: CASSLATGGFSEQYF
CDR3 DNA: TGTGCCAGCAGCTTGGCCACAGGGGGCTTTTCCGAGCAGTACTTC
D gene: TRBD1
J gene: TRBJ2-7
V gene: TRBV5-5
clone size: medium-sized

CDR3 protein: CASSLEAGGWDGYTF
CDR3 DNA: TGTGCCAGCAGCTTGGAGGCGGGGGGCTGGGATGGCTACACCTTC
D gene: .
J gene: TRBJ1-2
V gene: TRBV5-6
clone size: medium-sized

CDR3 protein: CASSSPTSGRGGEQFF
CDR3 DNA: TGTGCCAGCAGTTCCCCGACTAGCGGGAGAGGGGGTGAGCAGTTCTTC
D gene: TRBD2
J gene: TRBJ2-1
V gene: TRBV28
clone size: .

CDR3 protein: CSAPLTGGGYGYTF
CDR3 DNA: TGCAGTGCACCGTTGACAGGAGGGGGATATGGCTACACCTTC
D gene: .
J gene: TRBJ1-2
V gene: TRBV20-1
clone size: .

CDR3 protein: CASSSGCEQYF
CDR3 DNA: TGTGCCAGCAGCTCCGGATGCGAGCAGTACTTC
D gene: .
J gene: TRBJ2-7
V gene: TRBV5-5
clone size: .

CDR3 protein: CSVTFTTGALSTPTDTQYF
CDR3 DNA: TGCAGCGTCACATTTACGACAGGAGCACTATCCACACCCACAGATACGCAGTATTTT
D gene: .
J gene: TRBJ2-3
V gene: TRBV29-1
clone size: .

CDR3 protein: CASTPIVEVPQHF
CDR3 DNA: TGTGCCAGCACTCCAATTGTAGAAGTGCCCCAGCATTTT
D gene: .
J gene: TRBJ1-5
V gene: TRBV6-5
clone size: few

CDR3 protein: CASKVLAGGHTEAFF
CDR3 DNA: TGTGCCAGCAAAGTACTAGCGGGTGGGCACACTGAAGCTTTCTTT
D gene: .
J gene: TRBJ1-1
V gene: TRBV6-5
clone size: few

CDR3 protein: CASSSVRTSGNTIYF
CDR3 DNA: TGTGCCAGCAGTTCCGTCAGGACGTCGGGAAACACCATATATTTT
D gene: .
J gene: TRBJ1-3
V gene: TRBV28
clone size: few

CDR3 protein: CASSFGASNEKLFF
CDR3 DNA: TGTGCCAGCAGCTTTGGGGCGAGTAATGAAAAACTGTTTTTT
D gene: .
J gene: TRBJ1-4
V gene: TRBV5-4
clone size: .

CDR3 protein: CASSPLGTANEQFF
CDR3 DNA: TGTGCCAGCTCACCTTTGGGCACAGCCAATGAGCAGTTCTTC
D gene: .
J gene: TRBJ2-1
V gene: TRBV18
clone size: .

CDR3 protein: CASSMDSAYEQYF
CDR3 DNA: TGTGCCAGCAGCATGGACAGCGCCTACGAGCAGTACTTC
D gene: .
J gene: TRBJ2-7
V gene: TRBV5-4
clone size: medium-sized

CDR3 protein: CASSIGQGQGDEQYF
CDR3 DNA: TGTGCCAGTAGTATTGGACAGGGTCAGGGCGACGAGCAGTACTTC
D gene: TRBD1
J gene: TRBJ2-7
V gene: TRBV19
clone size: once

CDR3 protein: CASSGLGGLGNIQYF
CDR3 DNA: TGTGCCAGCAGCGGGCTGGGGGGCTTGGGAAACATTCAGTACTTC
D gene: .
J gene: TRBJ2-4
V gene: TRBV9
clone size: .

CDR3 protein: CASRGDRKSSYNEQFF
CDR3 DNA: TGTGCCAGCAGGGGGGACAGAAAGAGCTCCTACAATGAGCAGTTCTTC
D gene: TRBD1
J gene: TRBJ2-1
V gene: TRBV6-1
clone size: few

CDR3 protein: CASSPSQEETQYF
CDR3 DNA: TGTGCCAGCTCACCATCACAGGAAGAGACCCAGTACTTC
D gene: .
J gene: TRBJ2-5
V gene: TRBV18
clone size: few

CDR3 protein: CASSEEGTGELFF
CDR3 DNA: TGTGCCAGCAGTGAAGAAGGGACCGGGGAGCTGTTTTTT
D gene: .
J gene: TRBJ2-2
V gene: TRBV2
clone size: .

CDR3 protein: CASGLGTGAEQYF
CDR3 DNA: TGTGCTAGTGGTTTAGGGACAGGGGCCGAGCAGTACTTC
D gene: TRBD1
J gene: TRBJ2-7
V gene: TRBV12-5
clone size: few

CDR3 protein: CASSLGLAGFTDTQYF
CDR3 DNA: TGTGCCAGCAGTCTTGGACTAGCGGGGTTCACAGATACGCAGTATTTT
D gene: TRBD2
J gene: TRBJ2-3
V gene: TRBV13
clone size: .

CDR3 protein: CASSSRTGGYNEQFF
CDR3 DNA: TGTGCCAGCAGTTCGCGGACAGGGGGCTACAATGAGCAGTTCTTC
D gene: TRBD1
J gene: TRBJ2-1
V gene: TRBV6-5
clone size: once

CDR3 protein: CASSLARDSIRNF
CDR3 DNA: TGTGCCAGCAGCTTGGCCCGGGACTCCATTCGGAATTTT
D gene: .
J gene: TRBJ2-3
V gene: TRBV5-6
clone size: .

CDR3 protein: CATSPGAGDNEKLFF
CDR3 DNA: TGTGCCACCAGCCCAGGGGCAGGGGATAATGAAAAACTGTTTTTT
D gene: .
J gene: TRBJ1-4
V gene: TRBV15
clone size: few